The sequence of this T cell receptor (beta chain) was determined in a study of metastatic and nonmetastatic thyroid tumors. Study information: Patients with malignant and benign thyroid disease provided blood and tumor or nodule tissue, whose repertoires were compared.

Study-level findings and limits: Malignant thyroid tumors reportedly had TCR beta diversity that was significantly higher than in benign nodules, in blood and tumor.

Worth noting for this clone: Its specificity is not known.

Until they underwent thyroid surgery, no patient had received any treatment. Original handling: Between-group CDR3 differences, defined by clinicopathological status, yielded a distant-metastasis classifier for papillary thyroid cancer. Via MiXCR, TCRdb re-called the PCR reads. V and J calls and clone size were set by TCRdb, not the authors. The profile covers under 35,000 clones, with around 25% appearing a single time and about 8.9% taken by the ten largest. Looked up from germline, CDR1 is SGHTA and CDR2 is FQGTGA. The CDR3 totals 16 residues. The V end was cut by 5 bases, the J end by 2 bases, with 15 bases between.

This receptor was obtained from a female donor with papillary thyroid cancer or a benign thyroid nodule (not recorded which). Some clones in this sample may be carry-over from other donors' samples. Sequencing was performed on blood. V gene TRBV7-3 combines with J gene TRBJ2-2, with D possibly being TRBD1 (5 bases). The chain's CDR3 is CASSPTPQANTGELFF. The CDR3 nucleotides read TGTGCCAGCAGCCCCACCCCACAGGCAAACACCGGGGAGCTGTTTTTT.